This is a list of T cell receptor beta chains from one sample in a study of identifying expanded T cells in peripheral blood. Method: immunoSEQ multiplex PCR; TCRdb's copy keeps in-frame clones and lacks some. The table has about 80,000 clones, approximately 90% seen once. Sequencing was carried out using blood. These receptors all stem from a person between 18 and 75 years old in good health. The CDR3 runs from the conserved cysteine through the conserved F or W. Clone size is given for some rows only: seen once, a few or many times, or a class if the clone is expanded.

TRBJ1-2,TRBV6-5,.,CASRRDPGTGYGYTF
TRBJ2-7,TRBV27,few,CASRQGYEQYF
TRBJ2-2,TRBV27,.,CASSPLNTGELFF
TRBJ2-3,TRBV27,.,CASSLKAGTDTQYF
TRBJ2-3,TRBV7-2,.,CASTQSYATDTQYF
TRBJ2-1,TRBV7-2,.,CASSPRSYNEQFF
TRBJ1-1,TRBV5-6,.,CASLETGALNTEAFF
TRBJ1-4,TRBV7-9,.,CASNAQGAQEGLFF
TRBJ2-3,TRBV19,.,CASRSGTVLDTQYF
TRBJ1-2,TRBV11-2,.,CASSFIQGGYTF
TRBJ1-1,TRBV6-1,.,CASRRTGPNTEAFF
TRBJ1-2,TRBV18,.,CASSPRGMEGYTF
TRBJ1-1,TRBV7-8,.,CASSSGQGLFRNTEAFF
TRBJ2-2,TRBV28,.,CASTLGGGTNTGELFF
TRBJ1-1,TRBV28,.,CASNRQTNTEAFF
TRBJ1-5,TRBV4-1,.,CASSPSGGDNQPQHF
TRBJ2-4,TRBV2,.,CASRTGGSKNIQYF
TRBJ2-3,TRBV6-1,.,CASSEIGRGPHFHTQYF
TRBJ2-3,TRBV9,.,CASSVGSGTSGPTDTQYF
TRBJ1-1,TRBV21-1,.,CASSKRWGKVAFF
TRBJ1-2,TRBV7-8,.,CASSPTEGHGYTF
TRBJ2-2,TRBV4-3,.,CASSQENGGTGGPGELFF
TRBJ2-3,TRBV6-4,.,CASSPDGPPSDTQYF
TRBJ1-5,TRBV5-6,.,CASSYGTGGNQPQHF
TRBJ1-2,TRBV5-6,.,CASSLIGGNYGYTF